These 6 T cell receptor beta chains came from one sample sequenced in a study of cytomegalovirus exposure and HLA in healthy donors. Use of 60 Vbeta and 13 Jbeta primers characterized the PCR. Produced via immunoSEQ multiplex PCR; TCRdb's table is partial and in-frame only. The sample yields 99,000 or so clones, about 79% seen once. Sequencing was done on a sample of PBMCs. These receptors originate from a male donor in good health and CMV-seropositive.

The CDR3 DNA is TGTGCCAGCAGTTATTACACCGGGAAAAATTCACCCCTCCACTTT. Translating gives CASSYYTGKNSPLHF. V gene TRBV6-5 combines with J gene TRBJ1-6; D gene ambiguous. Between the trimmed V and J ends, which lost 3 bases and 7 bases, there was a span of 13 bases. Germline-derived CDR1 and CDR2 are MNHEY and SVGAGI. CDR3 length equals 15 residues.

The chain is built from TRBV29-1 and TRBJ1-2; 8 positions match TRBD1. The V gene's germline CDR1 is SQVTM and CDR2 ANQGSEA. The CDR3 is 13 amino acids. Trimming cost V 6 bases and J 4 bases; bases outside gene matches: 7. Written as DNA, the CDR3 is TGCAGCGTCCAGACAGGGGAGAGCTATGGCTACACCTTC. Translating gives CSVQTGESYGYTF.

Note on this clone: Distinct nucleotide sequences in the sample also encode this CDR3. The J gene is TRBJ2-5, the V gene TRBV9; 12 nucleotides align to TRBD2. Per the germline V gene, CDR1 is SGDLS and CDR2 is YYNGEE. The J segment lost 5 bases and the V segment lost 2 bases, leaving 4 bases of the junction unmatched. This CDR3 comprises 15 residues. Written as DNA, the CDR3 is TGTGCCAGCAGCGTGCTAGCGGGGGGGCAGGAGACCCAGTACTTC. It yields the protein CASSVLAGGQETQYF.

V and J are TRBV19 and TRBJ1-2, with TRBD1 matching over 8 bases. Germline lookup yields CDR1 LNHDA and CDR2 SQIVND (reference sequence). The junction had 11 bases not matched to a gene; V was cut back by 8 bases and J by 3 bases. This CDR3 has 15 residues. This chain's CDR3 is CASRREGQGDYGYTF. In DNA, the CDR3 is TGTGCCAGTCGAAGAGAAGGACAGGGCGACTATGGCTACACCTTC.

The chain combines TRBV25-1 with TRBJ1-1, with D perhaps TRBD1 (6 bases). The CDR3 consists of 15 residues. V was pared by 8 bases and J by 0 bases, with 16 bases between. Germline CDR1 reads MGHDK; CDR2 reads SYGVNS. CDR3 sequence: CASRWTASMNTEAFF. The DNA of the CDR3 is TGTGCCAGCCGCTGGACAGCTTCCATGAACACTGAAGCTTTCTTT.

The chain uses TRBV27 and TRBJ1-1, with 9 bases lining up with TRBD1. The V gene's germline CDR1 is MNHEY and CDR2 SMNVEV (reference sequence). V shed 8 bases and J 4 bases; nucleotides not matched to a gene: 11. The CDR3 extends over 15 amino acids. The CDR3 coding sequence is TGTGCCAGCCCCGGGACAGGGAGGGATAGCACTGAAGCTTTCTTT. This translates into CASPGTGRDSTEAFF.